The T cell receptor beta chain described here comes from a study of blood T cells in healthy people across ages. Overall study findings and caveats: Per million T cells, TCR beta diversity dropped roughly linearly as age increased.

Every sample had a minimum of 6 million PBMCs isolated. The CDR3 totals 14 residues. CDR1 and CDR2 (germline): MDHEN, SYDVKM. Remarks on this clonotype: Its matching antigen is unknown.

A second PCR, run for about 6 to 11 cycles, used a sample-barcoded 5' primer plus a J-beta primer mix. TCRdb reprocessed the 5' RACE reads via MiXCR and lists one record per CDR3 protein. The sample consists of 980,000 or so distinct CDR3 sequences, around 48% of them appearing once. Sequencing used blood. This TCR was sampled from a young man in good health. This chain links TRBV28 with TRBJ2-4, with TRBD1 as a possible D gene (6 bases). The J call may not be correct, given that the DNA end is closer to TRBJ2-7. This CDR3 reads CASSFPQGTYEQYF. The CDR3 DNA follows: TGTGCCAGCAGTTTTCCACAGGGAACCTACGAGCAGTACTTC.